This T cell receptor (beta chain) stems from a study of T-cell memory formation after mild COVID-19. Study in general: Clustering of TCRs was largely donor specific. Study-wide results and limits: Clones that shrank (day 15 to 85) were balanced CD4/CD8, whereas later expanders leaned CD4+. Contracting CD4+ clones sat mainly in CM and EM; CD8+ in EMRA.

5'RACE primed from the constant segment yielded TCR alpha and TCR beta cDNA libraries bearing sample barcodes and UMIs. TCRdb reanalysed the 5' RACE reads using MiXCR and keeps one entry per CDR3 protein. The top ten hold roughly 23% of the sample, which has around 310,000 distinct CDR3 sequences, 14% seen once. This CDR3 comprises 15 residues. Looked up from germline, CDR1 is KGHDR and CDR2 is SFDVKD. J was trimmed by 5 bases and V by 7 bases; bases with no gene match: 5. This clonotype was recorded many times. Its antigen is as yet unknown. The genes are TRBV24-1 and TRBJ2-1; 12 bases match TRBD2. The receptor was derived from a man younger than 35 who had mild COVID-19 (a few samples of this study predate the infection). Cell type and time point are not known. Sequencing was done on a sample of PBMCs or a T cell subset sorted from them (not recorded which). The CDR3 DNA follows: TGTGCCACCAGATCGCTAGCGGGGGGGAACAATGAGCAGTTCTTC. Protein sequence: CATRSLAGGNNEQFF.